This TCR delta chain derives from a study of gamma-delta T cells after stem cell transplantation (dated by TCRdb to 2016 to 2018). The library was built by means of RT-PCR. The data were produced on an Illumina MiSeq. Clones were re-identified by TCRdb from the public reads with CATT, and rows with the same DNA were merged. This sample holds about 2,400 delta-chain clones; around 20% were observed only once. The ten largest clonotypes hold 8.6% of the sample. On this clone: Its cognate antigen has yet to be identified. No base-level quality is on record; no much larger clone is a single base apart.

The receptor's source is a human donor. It is not recorded whose cells these are; they may come from a transplant donor. Sequenced material: gamma-delta T cells.

The nucleotides are TGTGCCTGTGACTGGGAAGCGGGACGGGGGGAGAACACCGATAAACTCATCTTT. Its protein reads: CACDWEAGRGENTDKLIF. The V and J segments used are TRDV2 and TRDJ1, and the D gene may be TRDD3, 6 bases matching. Matching the DNA to germline supplied the J gene, which TCRdb does not give. The CDR3 covers 18 residues, taking in both the cysteine and the phenylalanine. The CDR3 DNA has 54 bases and is translated from base 1. Looking up the germline V gene yields CDR1 GEAIGNYY and CDR2 EKD. V is pared back by 3 bases and J by 0 bases, with 22 bases lying between the germline termini.